Each of the 26 T cell receptor beta chains below was sequenced from the same sample in a study of human T cells and chemical hapten exposure. Specified treatment: therapeutic diphenylcyclopropenone sensitization with weekly scalp DPC. As the library was built, unique molecular identifiers were attached to individual cDNA molecules. Each CDR3 protein is one row after TCRdb ran MiXCR on the reads. The sample yields thousands of distinct CDR3 sequences, approximately 50% seen once. This sample comprised whole blood, obtained before DPC sensitization or 2, 6, or about 24 weeks after (not recorded which). These receptors were taken from an adult with alopecia areata. Some clones in this sample may be carry-over from other donors' samples. This table probably holds off-target reads from a library built for another chain.

This chain uses TRBV2 with TRBJ2-2; D call uncertain. V lost 8 bases to trimming and J lost 4 bases, with 5 bases between them. This CDR3 is built from 11 residues. Germline loops: CDR1 SNHLY, CDR2 FYNNEI. In nucleotides, the CDR3 is TGTGCCAGCGGTAGCACCGGGGAGCTGTTTTTT. Its protein product is CASGSTGELFF.

This clonotype was seen a handful of times. The chain is built from TRBV28 and TRBJ2-7; a weak D match, TRBD1 (5 bases). CDR3 size: 17 residues. Germline loops: CDR1 MDHEN, CDR2 SYDVKM. V dropped 6 bases and J dropped 3 bases, with 24 bases sitting between them. The CDR3: CASSPLYRFHRHYEQYF. The CDR3 DNA reads as TGTGCCAGCAGCCCGCTATACAGGTTCCATCGTCACTACGAGCAGTACTTC.

This clonotype has a handful of counts. The V call is TRBV7-9, the J call TRBJ2-1; TRBD2 is a possible D gene (6 bases). CDR3 size: 11 residues. V shed 5 bases and J shed 15 bases, with 14 bases lying between them. The germline V gene has CDR1 SEHNR and CDR2 FQNEAQ (reference sequence). CDR3 DNA sequence: TGTGCCAGCAGCCCGGGGGACGAAGGGTTCTTC. Amino acid sequence: CASSPGDEGFF.

The chain recombines TRBV18 with TRBJ2-7; D unresolved. CDR1 is KGHSH and CDR2 is LQKENI in the germline V gene. The CDR3 covers 12 residues. Deletions cut 6 bases from V and 4 bases from J, with 10 bases between. The CDR3 here is CASSHDRYEQYF. Here the CDR3 DNA reads TGTGCCAGCTCTCACGACCGATACGAGCAGTACTTC.

The V gene is TRBV5-4, the J gene TRBJ2-7, with 8 nucleotides matching TRBD1. V shed 4 bases, J shed 3 bases, and the junction held 6 bases outside the gene matches. The CDR3 is 14 residues long. The germline gives CDR1 SGHNT, CDR2 YYREEE (reference sequence). The CDR3 loop reads CASSIRQGSYEQYF. The CDR3 DNA follows: TGTGCCAGCAGCATAAGACAGGGGAGCTACGAGCAGTACTTC.

The V gene is TRBV11-2, the J gene TRBJ2-1; tentative D call: TRBD2 (5 bases). V lost 5 bases to trimming and J lost 1 base, with 15 bases between them. The CDR3 loop spans 16 amino acids. Germline CDR1 reads SGHAT; CDR2 reads FQNNGV. The CDR3 spells CASSPTTGTSYNEQFF. The DNA of the CDR3 is TGTGCCAGCAGCCCAACAACGGGAACTTCCTACAATGAGCAGTTCTTC.

The sample holds a few counts of this clonotype. DNA of the CDR3: TGTGCCAGCAGCTTGGACCGGGGCATCTACGAGCAGTACTTC. It encodes CASSLDRGIYEQYF. The V call is TRBV7-9, the J call TRBJ2-7; either TRBD1 or TRBD2 may fit D (5 bases each). CDR1 is SEHNR and CDR2 is FQNEAQ in the germline V gene (reference sequence). There are 14 residues in the CDR3. The V gene lost 3 bases and the J gene lost 3 bases, with 12 bases spanning the gap.

The J gene is TRBJ2-7, the V gene TRBV5-1; 8 bases are a match to TRBD1. CDR1 SGHRS and CDR2 YFSETQ come from the germline V gene. The CDR3 contains 18 residues. The junction had 15 bases not matched to a gene; V was cut back by 0 bases and J by 4 bases. The CDR3 sequence is CASSLDTYPPGQVYEQYF. In nucleotides, the CDR3 is TGCGCCAGCAGCTTGGATACGTATCCACCGGGACAGGTTTACGAGCAGTACTTC.

This clonotype was detected a few times. The chain is built from TRBV6-2 or TRBV6-3 and TRBJ2-7; TRBD1 aligns across 7 bases. Germline V gene sequence: CDR1 MNHEY, CDR2 SVGEGT. The CDR3 contains 13 residues. V shed 2 bases and J 5 bases; nucleotides not matched to a gene: 3. CDR3 protein: CASSYDRAHEQYF. The CDR3 nucleotides read TGTGCCAGCAGTTACGACAGGGCCCACGAGCAGTACTTC.

The chain employs TRBV5-4 and TRBJ2-7; 9 bases fit TRBD1. V was pared by 0 bases and J by 2 bases, with 3 bases of the junction left unmatched. The CDR3 contains 15 residues. CDR1 is SGHNT and CDR2 is YYREEE in the germline V gene (reference sequence). In DNA form, the CDR3 reads TGTGCCAGCAGCTTGGGACAGGGGGAAACCTACGAGCAGTACTTC. It is translated as CASSLGQGETYEQYF.

V gene TRBV24-1 combines with J gene TRBJ2-7; TRBD1 agrees at 8 bases. This CDR3 spans 15 amino acids. Unmatched junction bases numbered 9, after V lost 3 bases and J lost 6 bases. The germline V gene has CDR1 KGHDR and CDR2 SFDVKD. The CDR3 sequence: CATSDPGTGSSEQYF. The CDR3 DNA sequence: TGTGCCACCAGTGATCCTGGGACAGGTTCGAGCGAGCAGTACTTC.

This clonotype was detected once. This chain uses TRBV11-1 with TRBJ2-7; TRBD2 matches 7 bases. Germline V CDR1 and CDR2: SGHAT, FQDESV (reference sequence). There are 13 residues in the CDR3. With 7 bases clipped from V and 7 bases from J, the junction kept 10 bases outside the gene matches. The CDR3 nucleotides are TGTGCCAGCACCTCCGGCGGGCGGGGGGAGCAGTACTTC. This translates into CASTSGGRGEQYF.

Only a few counts were recorded for this clonotype. The chain uses TRBV6-1 and TRBJ2-1; the match to TRBD2 covers 13 bases. V was pared by 3 bases and J by 8 bases, with 10 bases of the junction left unmatched. Germline lookup yields CDR1 MNHNS and CDR2 SASEGT. The CDR3 is 17 residues long. The DNA of the CDR3 is TGTGCCAGCAGTGACGTGAAGACTAGCGGGAGGAACCATGAGCAGTTCTTC. This gives the protein CASSDVKTSGRNHEQFF.

The chain carries TRBV28 and TRBJ2-3; 8 bases align to TRBD2. The germline V gene has CDR1 MDHEN and CDR2 SYDVKM. Trimming removed 6 bases from V and 2 bases from J; junction bases left unmatched: 7. This CDR3 region has 15 residues. The CDR3 region has the DNA TGTGCCAGCAGCCCGGGAGGGGCCCACACAGATACGCAGTATTTT. Encoded protein: CASSPGGAHTDTQYF.

The genes are TRBV11-2 and TRBJ2-7; 9 bases are a match to TRBD2. J was trimmed by 2 bases and V by 5 bases; bases with no gene match: 7. The CDR3 extends over 15 amino acids. Germline loops: CDR1 SGHAT, CDR2 FQNNGV. The CDR3, as DNA: TGTGCCAGCAGCCCGGGACTAGCAGTCACCTACGAGCAGTACTTC. Translating it yields CASSPGLAVTYEQYF.

This clonotype has more than one count but fewer than ten. The chain recombines TRBV28 with TRBJ2-7; tentatively, D is TRBD1 (5 bases). The CDR3 runs to 15 residues. Germline CDR1 is MDHEN and CDR2 is SYDVKM. Trimming shortened V by 4 bases and J by 4 bases, and 17 bases separated the two germline ends. The CDR3 here is CASSSDRIAGYEQYF. CDR3 bases: TGTGCCAGCAGTTCCGACCGGATTGCAGGGTACGAGCAGTACTTC.

This clonotype was seen a handful of times. The chain employs TRBV7-2 and TRBJ2-3; unclear D gene. The ends were cut back, 5 bases at V and 0 bases at J, with 12 bases in the middle. The CDR3 is 15 residues long. Germline V gives CDR1 SGHTA, CDR2 FQGNSA. The chain's CDR3 is CASSQTITSTDTQYF. CDR3 coding DNA: TGTGCCAGCAGCCAGACAATCACTAGCACAGATACGCAGTATTTT.

This chain connects TRBV5-1 to TRBJ2-7, with D possibly TRBD2 on 6 matching bases. This CDR3 contains 14 residues. Germline assignment: CDR1 SGHRS and CDR2 YFSETQ. Deletions cut 4 bases from V and 3 bases from J, with 14 bases between. Here the CDR3 DNA reads TGCGCCAGCAGCCCGGGACTGGGATTCTACGAGCAGTACTTC. This encodes CASSPGLGFYEQYF.

The chain uses TRBV20-1 and TRBJ2-7; 8 nucleotides match TRBD2. Germline CDR1 DFQATT, CDR2 SNEGSKA (reference sequence). V dropped 5 bases and J dropped 0; count of bases not matched to a gene: 12. This CDR3 contains 16 residues. The CDR3 DNA is TGCAGTGCTTCTCCGTCCGGGACTAGGGCCTCCTACGAGCAGTACTTC. Protein: CSASPSGTRASYEQYF.

This chain joins TRBV28 and TRBJ2-3, with 12 bases lining up with TRBD1. V lost 4 bases to trimming and J lost 5 bases; unmatched junction nucleotides: 7. The CDR3 sequence is 16 residues long. Germline V gives CDR1 MDHEN, CDR2 SYDVKM. CDR3 sequence (DNA): TGTGCCAGCAGTTCATGGGGGACAGGGGGCAAAGATACGCAGTATTTT. Protein sequence: CASSSWGTGGKDTQYF. Full variable domain (outside the CDR3, taken from reference TRBV28 and TRBJ2-3): DVKVTQSSRYLVKRTGEKVFLECVQDMDHENMFWYRQDPGLGLRLIYFSYDVKMKEKGDIPEGYSVSREKKERFSLILESASTNQTSMYLCASSSWGTGGKDTQYFGPGTRLTVL.

The gene calls are TRBV6-2 or TRBV6-3 and TRBJ2-7; D is unclear. Per the germline V gene, CDR1 is MNHEY and CDR2 is SVGEGT. V dropped 2 bases and J dropped 3 bases, with 5 bases sitting between them. The length of the CDR3 is 12 residues. CDR3 coding DNA: TGTGCCAGCAGTTACGCAGTCTACGAGCAGTACTTC. Translation gives CASSYAVYEQYF.

The chain uses TRBV5-6 and TRBJ2-2; 14 bases fit TRBD2. After removal of 3 bases from V and 3 bases from J, the junction contained 4 bases not matched to a gene. Germline CDR1 reads SGHDT; CDR2 reads YYEEEE. The CDR3 has 17 amino acids. CDR3 in DNA: TGTGCCAGCAGCTGGGGACTAGCGGGAGTTTACACCGGGGAGCTGTTTTTT. It encodes CASSWGLAGVYTGELFF.

The rearrangement joins TRBV20-1 to TRBJ2-7; 11 bases match TRBD2. Germline trimming cut 5 bases from V and 3 bases from J; bases unmatched to any gene: 6. The V gene's germline CDR1 is DFQATT and CDR2 SNEGSKA (reference sequence). This CDR3 has 14 amino acids. CDR3 nucleotides: TGCAGTGCTTTACTAGCGGGAGAGTTCTACGAGCAGTACTTC. Protein sequence: CSALLAGEFYEQYF.

V is TRBV2 and J is TRBJ2-2, with no clear D. In germline, CDR1 is SNHLY, CDR2 FYNNEI. Trimming removed 4 bases from V and 3 bases from J, with 9 bases in between. The CDR3 contains 14 residues. CDR3 bases: TGTGCCAGCAGTGTCGCAGGTCACACCGGGGAGCTGTTTTTT. Protein: CASSVAGHTGELFF. Using reference TRBV2 and TRBJ2-2 for the parts outside the CDR3, the full variable domain is EPEVTQTPSHQVTQMGQEVILRCVPISNHLYFYWYRQILGQKVEFLVSFYNNEISEKSEIFDDQFSVERPDGSNFTLKIRSTKLEDSAMYFCASSVAGHTGELFFGEGSRLTVL.

The rearrangement joins TRBV3-1 to TRBJ2-7; no firm D call. Germline assignment: CDR1 LGHDT and CDR2 YNNKEL (reference sequence). V was cut by 0 bases and J by 0 bases, with 9 bases left in between. CDR3 length: 15 amino acids. The CDR3 DNA reads as TGTGCCAGCAGCCAAGATCCAAGTAGCTCCTACGAGCAGTACTTC. This sequence encodes CASSQDPSSSYEQYF.

The chain links TRBV28 to TRBJ2-7; D possibly corresponds to TRBD2 (5 bases). Trimming cost V 5 bases and J 3 bases, with 11 bases left between them. CDR1 is MDHEN and CDR2 is SYDVKM in the germline V gene. This CDR3 comprises 13 residues. The CDR3 nucleotides are TGTGCCAGCAGTCTAGCCCCCATCTACGAGCAGTACTTC. Amino acid sequence: CASSLAPIYEQYF.